This T cell receptor beta chain was captured by sequencing in a study of blood T cell repertoires in COVID-19. The overall study: Collection of acute and convalescent COVID-19 samples took place in the United States, Italy and Spain. PBMCs, B-cell-depleted T cells, or T cells were the source of the cDNA or gDNA that made up the material.

In the original analysis: Reference gene primer amplification yielded estimated nucleated cell counts. Clones were read by immunoSEQ multiplex PCR, and TCRdb kept only the in-frame ones, dropping some. V and J calls and clone size are those listed in that table; D and trimming were worked out from the DNA. Of 95,000 to 150,000 clones in the sample, 88% were seen once. Germline assignment: CDR1 KGHDR and CDR2 SFDVKD. The CDR3 contains 12 residues. V shed 4 bases, J shed 11 bases, and the junction held 5 bases outside the gene matches. The chain has TRBV24-1 and TRBJ1-1; 8 bases align to TRBD1. This TCR was sampled from a man in his forties or fifties with acute or convalescent COVID-19. Specimen: peripheral blood. The CDR3 DNA follows: TGTGCCACCAGTGACTCCACAGGGGGGGCTTTCTTT. Amino acid sequence: CATSDSTGGAFF.